Listed below are T cell receptor beta chains from one sample, sequenced in a study of T cell changes during pregnancy in multiple sclerosis. Sequencing used immunoSEQ multiplex PCR; TCRdb keeps in-frame clones, though not all of them. The table includes more than 85,000 clones, over 85% detected once. This specimen was peripheral blood, taken in the third trimester of pregnancy. The receptors shown here come from a female donor in good health, enrolled as a control in a pregnancy study. Each CDR3 is given with its conserved first and last residue. Each record gives: D gene, J gene, V gene, clone size, CDR3 DNA, CDR3 protein. D genes are given only for firm matches. Rows may omit the clone size; those that give it use once, few, many or a size class.

TRBD2	TRBJ2-2	TRBV5-1	.	TGCGCCAGCAGCCTCGGGACTAGCGGGAGGGGCACCGGGGAGCTGTTTTTT	CASSLGTSGRGTGELFF
.	TRBJ2-5	TRBV4-1	.	TGCGCCAGGACTGGCAGGGGAGACGAGACCCAGTACTTC	CARTGRGDETQYF
TRBD2	TRBJ2-2	TRBV2	.	TGTGCCAGCAGTGGGGGTGGGAGGGTAACCGGGGAGCTGTTTTTT	CASSGGGRVTGELFF
.	TRBJ2-3	TRBV2	.	TGTGCCAGCAAGGCGGCGTCTAGCACAGATACGCAGTATTTT	CASKAASSTDTQYF
.	TRBJ1-2	TRBV4-1	once	TGCGCCAGCAGCAAGGGAGCGGAGGGCTACACCTTC	CASSKGAEGYTF
TRBD1	TRBJ1-3	TRBV5-1	.	TGCGCCAGCAGCGCCAGACAGGGACCAGCCTCTGGAAACACCATATATTTT	CASSARQGPASGNTIYF
TRBD2	TRBJ2-1	TRBV7-8	.	TGTGCCAGCAGCGCGGTTGGCGGGAGGTACAATGAGCAGTTCTTC	CASSAVGGRYNEQFF
TRBD1	TRBJ1-1	TRBV2	few	TGTGCCAGCAGTGACTCAAAAGACAGGGGGCCTGGTAGGACTGAAGCTTTCTTT	CASSDSKDRGPGRTEAFF
TRBD2	TRBJ2-5	TRBV2	.	TGTGCCAGCAGTGACGCTAGCGGGGGAGAGACCCAGTACTTC	CASSDASGGETQYF
.	TRBJ1-2	TRBV28	once	TGTGCCAGCAGTTTAAGGGGGGGCGGGTATGGCTACACCTTC	CASSLRGGGYGYTF
TRBD2	TRBJ2-1	TRBV2	.	TGTGCCAGCAGAAAGACTAGCGGGAGCTCCCCCTTCAATGAGCAGTTCTTC	CASRKTSGSSPFNEQFF
TRBD1	TRBJ2-7	TRBV6-6	.	TGTGCCAGCAGTTTGGGACAGGCTTCCTACGAGCAGTACTTC	CASSLGQASYEQYF
.	TRBJ1-1	TRBV28	.	TGTGCCAGCAGTTTACCCTCCGGCCGAGGGGCTTTCTTT	CASSLPSGRGAFF
TRBD2	TRBJ2-5	TRBV5-1	.	TGCGCCAGCAGCCCATTAGCGGGAGTGCAAGAGACCCAGTACTTC	CASSPLAGVQETQYF
TRBD2	TRBJ2-1	TRBV9	.	TGTGCCAGCAGCGCGACTAGCGGGAGTTTTGAGCAGTTCTTC	CASSATSGSFEQFF
TRBD1	TRBJ2-5	TRBV7-7	.	TGTGCCAGCAGCACCGGACAGGGGACTCAAGAGACCCAGTACTTC	CASSTGQGTQETQYF
TRBD2	TRBJ2-5	TRBV5-1	.	TGCGCCAGCAGCATTGGACTAGCGGGGGAGACCCAGTACTTC	CASSIGLAGETQYF
.	TRBJ1-2	TRBV28	.	TGTGCCAGCGGCCAGGGTCGCCATGGCTACACCTTC	CASGQGRHGYTF
TRBD1	TRBJ2-3	TRBV10-3	.	TGTGCCATCAGTGAGTCACGGGGGACAGGGGACACAGATACGCAGTATTTT	CAISESRGTGDTDTQYF
TRBD1	TRBJ2-2	TRBV29-1	once	TGCAGCGTTGAAAAGGGGGCTGGGACCGGGGAGCTGTTTTTT	CSVEKGAGTGELFF
TRBD2	TRBJ2-2	TRBV27	.	TGTGCCAGCAGTGCCCGCGGGAGGTCCACCGGGGAGCTGTTTTTT	CASSARGRSTGELFF